The rows below give T cell receptor beta chains drawn from one sample of a study of shared clonotypes between healthy human individuals. Libraries were prepared by immunoSEQ multiplex PCR; TCRdb keeps only in-frame clonotypes and omits some of them. The sample includes fewer than 1.6 million clones, about 98.5% seen only once; the top ten take approximately 0.4%. Sequencing input: naive CD4+ T cells sorted from blood. Every receptor here comes from a man aged 30-40 years in good health. Both conserved end residues are part of each CDR3. Fields, in order: V gene, D gene, clone size, J gene, CDR3 length, CDR3 protein, CDR3 DNA. A D gene is named only where the DNA matches it firmly. Some rows have no size entry. The others give once, few or many, or a class for an expanded clone.

V: TRBV6-6
D: TRBD1
size: -
J: TRBJ2-2
length: 15
CDR3: CASMRGQGGTGELFF
DNA: TGTGCCAGCATGAGGGGGCAGGGTGGCACCGGGGAGCTGTTTTTT

V: TRBV18
D: -
size: once
J: TRBJ1-2
length: 13
CDR3: CACRDDRHSGYTF
DNA: TGTGCCTGCCGCGACGACAGACACTCTGGCTACACCTTC

V: TRBV27
D: -
size: few
J: TRBJ2-1
length: 14
CDR3: CATRRAVPYNEQFF
DNA: TGTGCCACCAGGAGGGCCGTCCCCTACAATGAGCAGTTCTTC

V: TRBV28
D: -
size: -
J: TRBJ1-5
length: 12
CDR3: CASRGANQPQHF
DNA: TGTGCCAGCAGAGGGGCTAATCAGCCCCAGCATTTT

V: TRBV5-1
D: TRBD1
size: -
J: TRBJ1-5
length: 15
CDR3: CASSPTGGENQPQHF
DNA: TGCGCCAGCAGCCCGACAGGGGGCGAGAATCAGCCCCAGCATTTT

V: TRBV2
D: -
size: -
J: TRBJ2-2
length: 15
CDR3: CASSGEAGRTGELFF
DNA: TGTGCCAGCAGTGGAGAGGCAGGGAGGACCGGGGAGCTGTTTTTT

V: TRBV21-1
D: -
size: -
J: TRBJ1-5
length: 16
CDR3: CASSKRRDRGNQPQHF
DNA: TGTGCCAGCAGCAAAAGGCGGGACAGGGGCAATCAGCCCCAGCATTTT

V: TRBV4-3
D: -
size: -
J: TRBJ2-7
length: 15
CDR3: CASSQERRISYEQYF
DNA: TGCGCCAGCAGCCAAGAACGTCGCATCTCCTACGAGCAGTACTTC

V: TRBV7-8
D: TRBD1
size: -
J: TRBJ2-5
length: 17
CDR3: CASSLPEPGGLGETQYF
DNA: TGTGCCAGCAGCTTACCCGAGCCAGGGGGCTTAGGAGAGACCCAGTACTTC

V: TRBV30
D: TRBD1
size: -
J: TRBJ2-2
length: 15
CDR3: CAWDTPGQGTGELFF
DNA: TGTGCCTGGGACACCCCGGGACAGGGGACCGGGGAGCTGTTTTTT

V: TRBV19
D: -
size: -
J: TRBJ2-5
length: 14
CDR3: CASSIRQGEETQYF
DNA: TGTGCCAGTAGTATTCGGCAAGGGGAAGAGACCCAGTACTTC

V: TRBV4-1
D: -
size: -
J: TRBJ2-2
length: 15
CDR3: CASSQEGTNTGELFF
DNA: TGCGCCAGCAGCCAAGAGGGGACTAACACCGGGGAGCTGTTTTTT

V: TRBV7-9
D: -
size: -
J: TRBJ2-3
length: 14
CDR3: CASSRLGGTDTQYF
DNA: TGTGCCAGCAGCCGCCTGGGTGGCACAGATACGCAGTATTTT

V: TRBV7-2
D: -
size: -
J: TRBJ2-5
length: 13
CDR3: CASSFGGGETQYF
DNA: TGTGCCAGCAGCTTCGGGGGTGGAGAGACCCAGTACTTC

V: TRBV21-1
D: -
size: -
J: TRBJ2-7
length: 14
CDR3: CASSKGQRVYEQYF
DNA: TGTGCCAGCAGCAAGGGACAGAGGGTTTACGAGCAGTACTTC

V: TRBV5-6
D: -
size: once
J: TRBJ2-7
length: 12
CDR3: CASSPGAYEQYF
DNA: TGTGCCAGCAGCCCGGGGGCATACGAGCAGTACTTC

V: TRBV5-4
D: TRBD2
size: -
J: TRBJ2-7
length: 15
CDR3: CASSPFTGGSYEQYF
DNA: TGTGCCAGCAGCCCATTTACGGGGGGCTCCTACGAGCAGTACTTC

V: TRBV5-1
D: -
size: once
J: TRBJ1-1
length: 15
CDR3: CASSLRVGGGTEAFF
DNA: TGCGCCAGCAGCCTCCGGGTTGGGGGAGGGACTGAAGCTTTCTTT

V: TRBV18
D: -
size: -
J: TRBJ2-3
length: 15
CDR3: CASSPLTGLADTQYF
DNA: TGTGCCAGCTCACCACTCACAGGGTTGGCAGATACGCAGTATTTT

V: TRBV27
D: -
size: once
J: TRBJ1-5
length: 20
CDR3: CASSPLKGLLSFIGDQPQHF
DNA: TGTGCCAGCAGTCCATTAAAGGGACTGTTATCCTTTATAGGGGATCAGCCCCAGCATTTT

V: TRBV11-3
D: TRBD1
size: -
J: TRBJ2-3
length: 15
CDR3: CASSYQGAFEDTQYF
DNA: TGTGCCAGCAGCTACCAGGGGGCGTTTGAAGATACGCAGTATTTT

V: TRBV19
D: TRBD1
size: -
J: TRBJ2-6
length: 19
CDR3: CASSIAGGIGSSGANVLTF
DNA: TGTGCCAGTAGTATCGCAGGGGGCATCGGAAGCTCTGGGGCCAACGTCCTGACTTTC

V: TRBV23-1
D: -
size: once
J: TRBJ1-5
length: 16
CDR3: CASSQVLGLRYQPQHF
DNA: TGCGCCAGCAGTCAAGTACTCGGGCTACGTTACCAGCCCCAGCATTTT

V: TRBV2
D: -
size: -
J: TRBJ2-7
length: 15
CDR3: CASGLGGSPGVEQYF
DNA: TGTGCCAGCGGTCTTGGGGGGAGCCCTGGGGTCGAGCAGTACTTC

V: TRBV6-5
D: -
size: -
J: TRBJ1-1
length: 15
CDR3: CASNSWGNTNTEAFF
DNA: TGTGCCAGCAACTCCTGGGGGAATACGAACACTGAAGCTTTCTTT

V: TRBV7-9
D: -
size: -
J: TRBJ1-1
length: 14
CDR3: CASSLARGAVLAFF
DNA: TGTGCCAGCAGCTTAGCGCGGGGGGCGGTTTTAGCTTTCTTT

V: TRBV7-9
D: -
size: -
J: TRBJ2-1
length: 15
CDR3: CASSLRAGSPNEQFF
DNA: TGTGCCAGCAGCCTCCGCGCGGGATCTCCCAATGAGCAGTTCTTC

V: TRBV11-2
D: -
size: once
J: TRBJ2-7
length: 14
CDR3: CASSLGAGRYEQYF
DNA: TGTGCCAGCAGCTTAGGAGCAGGGCGATACGAGCAGTACTTC